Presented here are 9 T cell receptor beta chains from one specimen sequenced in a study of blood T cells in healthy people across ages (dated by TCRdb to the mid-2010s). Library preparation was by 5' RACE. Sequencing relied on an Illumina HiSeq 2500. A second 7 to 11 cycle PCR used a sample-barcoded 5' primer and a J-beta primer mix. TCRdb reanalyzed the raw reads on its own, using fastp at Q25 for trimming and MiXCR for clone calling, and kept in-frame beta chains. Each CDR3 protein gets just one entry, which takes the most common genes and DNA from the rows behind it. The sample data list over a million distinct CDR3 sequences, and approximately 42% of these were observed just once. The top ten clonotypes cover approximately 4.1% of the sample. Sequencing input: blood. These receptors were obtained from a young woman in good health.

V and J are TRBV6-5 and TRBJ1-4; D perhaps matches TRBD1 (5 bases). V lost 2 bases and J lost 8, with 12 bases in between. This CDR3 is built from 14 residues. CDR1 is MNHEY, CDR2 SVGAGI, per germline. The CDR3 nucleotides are TGTGCCAGCAGTTACGGCCAGGGAGGGGAAAAACTGTTTTTT. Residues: CASSYGQGGEKLFF.

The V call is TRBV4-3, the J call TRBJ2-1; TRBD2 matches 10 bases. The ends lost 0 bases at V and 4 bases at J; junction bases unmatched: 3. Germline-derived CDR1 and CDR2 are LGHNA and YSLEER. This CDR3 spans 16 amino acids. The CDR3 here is CASSQDAAGGYNEQFF. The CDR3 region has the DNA TGCGCCAGCAGCCAAGATGCAGCGGGAGGGTACAATGAGCAGTTCTTC.

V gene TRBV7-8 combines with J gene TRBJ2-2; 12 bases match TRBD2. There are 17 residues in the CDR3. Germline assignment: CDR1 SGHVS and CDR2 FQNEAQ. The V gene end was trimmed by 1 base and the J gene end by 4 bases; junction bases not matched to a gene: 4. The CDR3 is CASSLGLAGVVTGELFF. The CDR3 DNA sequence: TGTGCCAGCAGCTTAGGACTAGCGGGAGTTGTCACCGGGGAGCTGTTTTTT.

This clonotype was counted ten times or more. In DNA, the CDR3 is TGTGCCAGCAGCACGGGACGGGGCACAGATACGCAGTATTTT. The encoded protein is CASSTGRGTDTQYF. J is TRBJ2-3 and V is TRBV7-2, with D perhaps assigned TRBD1 or TRBD2 (5 bases each). The CDR3 has 14 residues. Germline CDR1 SGHTA, CDR2 FQGNSA. The germline V and J ends were trimmed by 5 bases and 1 base, with 10 bases remaining between them.

Written as DNA, the CDR3 is TGTGCCAGCAGCCAGACTAGCGGGGGGCTGGAGGGTACGCAGTATTTT. Its translation: CASSQTSGGLEGTQYF. The chain recombines TRBV6-5 with TRBJ2-3; 13 positions match TRBD2. After removal of 6 bases from V and 8 bases from J, the junction contained 11 bases not matched to a gene. The CDR3 spans 16 residues. Germline V gene sequence: CDR1 MNHEY, CDR2 SVGAGI.

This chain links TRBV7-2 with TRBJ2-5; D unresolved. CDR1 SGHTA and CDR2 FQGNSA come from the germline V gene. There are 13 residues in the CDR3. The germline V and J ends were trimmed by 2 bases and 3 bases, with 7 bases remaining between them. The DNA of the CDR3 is TGTGCCAGCAGCTTATATAAAAAAGAGACCCAGTACTTC. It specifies CASSLYKKETQYF.

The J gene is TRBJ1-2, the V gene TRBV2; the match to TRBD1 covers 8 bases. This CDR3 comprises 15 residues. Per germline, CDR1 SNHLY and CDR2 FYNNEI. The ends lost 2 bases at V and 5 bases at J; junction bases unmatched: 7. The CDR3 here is CASSEISGGKYGYTF. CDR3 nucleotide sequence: TGTGCCAGCAGTGAAATCTCAGGGGGCAAGTATGGCTACACCTTC. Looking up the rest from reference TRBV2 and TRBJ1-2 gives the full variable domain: EPEVTQTPSHQVTQMGQEVILRCVPISNHLYFYWYRQILGQKVEFLVSFYNNEISEKSEIFDDQFSVERPDGSNFTLKIRSTKLEDSAMYFCASSEISGGKYGYTFGSGTRLTVV.

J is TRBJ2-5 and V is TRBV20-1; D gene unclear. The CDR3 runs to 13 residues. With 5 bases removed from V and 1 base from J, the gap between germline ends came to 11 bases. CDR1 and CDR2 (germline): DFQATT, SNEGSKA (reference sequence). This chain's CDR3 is CSAEFGSQETQYF. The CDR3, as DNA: TGCAGTGCTGAGTTCGGCTCCCAAGAGACCCAGTACTTC.

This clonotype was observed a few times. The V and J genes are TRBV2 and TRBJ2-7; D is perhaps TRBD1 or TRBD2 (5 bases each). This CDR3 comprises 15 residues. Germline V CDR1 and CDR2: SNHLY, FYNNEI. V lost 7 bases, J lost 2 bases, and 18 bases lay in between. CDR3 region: CASKQPSRGAYEQYF. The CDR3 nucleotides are TGTGCCAGCAAACAACCTTCTAGAGGGGCCTACGAGCAGTACTTC.